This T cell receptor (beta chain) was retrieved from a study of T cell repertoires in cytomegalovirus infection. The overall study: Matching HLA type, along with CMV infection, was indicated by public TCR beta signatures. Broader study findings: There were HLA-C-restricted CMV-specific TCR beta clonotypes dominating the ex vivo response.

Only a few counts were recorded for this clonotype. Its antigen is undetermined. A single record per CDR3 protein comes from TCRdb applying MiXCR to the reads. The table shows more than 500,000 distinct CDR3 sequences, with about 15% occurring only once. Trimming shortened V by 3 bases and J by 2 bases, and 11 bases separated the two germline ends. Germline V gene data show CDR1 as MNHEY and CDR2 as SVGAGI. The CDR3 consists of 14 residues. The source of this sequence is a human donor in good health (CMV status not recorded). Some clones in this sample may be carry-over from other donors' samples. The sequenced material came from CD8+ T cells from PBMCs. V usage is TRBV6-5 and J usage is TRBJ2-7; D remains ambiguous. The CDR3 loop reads CASSYTEGTYEQYF. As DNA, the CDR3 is TGTGCCAGCAGTTATACAGAAGGTACCTACGAGCAGTACTTC.